This T cell receptor beta chain was captured by sequencing in a study of technical replicates of blood from a handful of donors. This CDR3 comprises 16 residues. The V end lost 1 base, the J end lost 8 bases, and 18 bases lay between the germline ends. Germline CDR1 reads PRHDT; CDR2 reads FYEKMQ (reference sequence). Produced via immunoSEQ multiplex PCR; TCRdb's table is partial and in-frame only. Of some 80,000 clones in the sample, approximately 97% were seen once. The genes are TRBV13 and TRBJ2-1; D is possibly TRBD2 (6 bases). Material for sequencing was T cells isolated from PBMCs. The clonotype originates from a human donor in good health. The CDR3 region has the DNA TGTGCCAGCAGCTTAGAGAGGTGGAGGACGGGAGATGAGCAGTTCTTC. It translates to CASSLERWRTGDEQFF.